The rows below give T cell receptor beta chains drawn from one sample of a study of shared T cell receptors in the human thymus. Generated by immunoSEQ multiplex PCR, the TCRdb table keeps only in-frame clones and is missing some. The table records hundreds of thousands of clones, 85% to 90% of them present only once. The same data also went into a second study, on human thymus T cells.

The sequencing input was thymocytes. The origin of the receptors is a boy less than two years old with a congenital heart defect. Both conserved end residues are part of each CDR3. A D gene is named only where the DNA matches it firmly. Clone size is stated in some rows and not others, as once, few, many or a class when expanded.

TRBJ1-5 | TRBV19 | - | - | CASSPTFHRGLGNQPQHF | TGTGCCAGTAGTCCTACATTCCACCGGGGATTGGGCAATCAGCCCCAGCATTTT
TRBJ2-3 | TRBV7-9 | - | TRBD1 | CASSPGQESPVFTDTQYF | TGTGCCAGCAGCCCTGGACAGGAAAGTCCCGTATTCACAGATACGCAGTATTTT
TRBJ2-3 | TRBV27 | - | - | CATLPPRGGTDTQYF | TGTGCCACCCTTCCCCCAAGGGGTGGCACAGATACGCAGTATTTT
TRBJ2-7 | TRBV19 | - | TRBD1 | CASSIGGQGPYEQYF | TGTGCCAGTAGTATCGGGGGACAGGGACCCTACGAGCAGTACTTC
TRBJ2-7 | TRBV28 | - | - | CASRPSGVYEQYF | TGTGCCAGCAGGCCCTCGGGGGTCTACGAGCAGTACTTC
TRBJ2-7 | TRBV7-8 | - | - | CASSLNSGPYEQYF | TGTGCCAGCAGCTTGAATAGCGGCCCCTACGAGCAGTACTTC
TRBJ1-2 | TRBV6-1 | - | TRBD1 | CASSDRRGGDYGYTF | TGTGCCAGCAGTGACCGTAGAGGGGGCGACTATGGCTACACCTTC
TRBJ2-1 | TRBV27 | - | TRBD1 | CASSDREQSIGASYNEQFF | TGTGCCAGCAGCGACAGGGAGCAGTCTATAGGGGCCTCCTACAATGAGCAGTTCTTC
TRBJ2-3 | TRBV28 | once | - | CASMDRLGGDTQYF | TGTGCCAGCATGGACCGGTTGGGGGGAGATACGCAGTATTTT
TRBJ1-2 | TRBV5-6 | - | - | CASSLARYGTPYGYTF | TGTGCCAGCAGCTTGGCTCGGTACGGGACACCCTATGGCTACACCTTC
TRBJ2-3 | TRBV27 | - | - | CASSLVATTDTQYF | TGTGCCAGCAGTTTAGTAGCGACAACAGATACGCAGTATTTT
TRBJ2-2 | TRBV7-9 | - | - | CASSLTGTTLNTGELFF | TGTGCCAGCAGCTTGACAGGCACCACATTGAACACCGGGGAGCTGTTTTTT
TRBJ2-6 | TRBV4-3 | - | TRBD1 | CASSQVPPGTGERTGANVLTF | TGCGCCAGCAGCCAAGTGCCCCCCGGGACAGGGGAGAGGACTGGGGCCAACGTCCTGACTTTC
TRBJ2-7 | TRBV5-6 | few | TRBD2 | CASSPQGLATYEQYF | TGTGCCAGCAGCCCACAGGGACTAGCCACCTACGAGCAGTACTTC
TRBJ1-1 | TRBV7-9 | - | - | CASSSGSEAFF | TGTGCCAGCAGCTCAGGGTCTGAAGCTTTCTTT
TRBJ1-1 | TRBV9 | - | TRBD1 | CASSAVRGRTEAFF | TGTGCCAGCAGCGCTGTAAGGGGGCGCACTGAAGCTTTCTTT
TRBJ1-5 | TRBV10-3 | - | TRBD1 | CAISWDRDNQPQHF | TGTGCCATCAGTTGGGACAGGGACAATCAGCCCCAGCATTTT
TRBJ1-2 | TRBV27 | - | - | CASSLARSSNYGYTF | TGTGCCAGCAGTTTGGCCAGGTCCTCTAACTATGGCTACACCTTC
TRBJ2-5 | TRBV4-2 | - | - | CASSRSEGGEETQYF | TGTGCCAGCAGCCGTAGCGAGGGGGGGGAAGAGACCCAGTACTTC
TRBJ2-1 | TRBV28 | - | - | CASSFLGGTDNEQFF | TGTGCCAGCAGTTTCCTAGGAGGGACGGACAATGAGCAGTTCTTC
TRBJ1-2 | TRBV12-5 | - | TRBD1 | CASGFGRTGVWGYTF | TGTGCTAGTGGTTTTGGCCGGACAGGGGTATGGGGCTACACCTTC
TRBJ2-1 | TRBV4-1 | - | TRBD2 | CASSQGAAGGPNEQFF | TGCGCCAGCAGCCAAGGGGCGGCGGGAGGGCCCAATGAGCAGTTCTTC
TRBJ1-1 | TRBV9 | - | TRBD1 | CASSPRDRVTEAFF | TGTGCCAGCAGCCCCCGGGACAGGGTTACTGAAGCTTTCTTT
TRBJ2-5 | TRBV7-6 | once | - | CASGRGQETQYF | TGTGCCAGCGGGCGGGGCCAAGAGACCCAGTACTTC
TRBJ2-3 | TRBV4-3 | - | TRBD2 | CASSPGNGAGRGDTQYF | TGCGCCAGCAGCCCGGGGAACGGGGCGGGGCGGGGGGATACGCAGTATTTT